Below, 2 T cell receptor beta chains from the same sample are listed, as sequenced in a study of blood T cell repertoires in COVID-19. This table comes from immunoSEQ multiplex PCR, and its TCRdb copy is limited to in-frame clones, with some not included. The data contain about 190,000 clones, roughly 90% of them singletons. The sequenced sample consisted of peripheral blood. The origin of the receptors is a man over 45 with acute or convalescent COVID-19.

The genes are TRBV5-5 and TRBJ1-1, with 7 bases aligning to TRBD1. CDR1 is SGHKS, CDR2 YYEKEE, per germline (reference sequence). V shed 0 bases and J 3 bases; nucleotides not matched to a gene: 2. This CDR3 spans 14 amino acids. The CDR3 region is CASSLAGGDTEAFF. The CDR3 DNA sequence: TGTGCCAGCAGCTTGGCAGGGGGAGACACTGAAGCTTTCTTT.

The V gene is TRBV19, the J gene TRBJ2-2; D may be TRBD2 (7 bases). The CDR3 is 14 residues long. CDR1 and CDR2 (germline): LNHDA, SQIVND (reference sequence). Trimming shortened V by 9 bases and J by 5 bases, and 16 bases separated the two germline ends. In DNA, the CDR3 is TGTGCCAGCACTTGGGGGGGCGCGACCGGGGAGCTGTTTTTT. Amino acid sequence: CASTWGGATGELFF.